The 28 T cell receptor beta chains given below trace back to one sample, sequenced in a study of a mutant IDH1 vaccine in newly diagnosed glioma. Time point given: baseline, week 1 (first vaccination visit). Documented treatment: pre-vaccination baseline after standard-of-care therapy. Using immunoSEQ multiplex PCR, the repertoire was profiled, and TCRdb retains in-frame clones only, with some absent. Here the sample spans approximately 100,000 clones, roughly 90% being singletons. Source: PBMCs, taken from a glioma patient treated with radiotherapy, temozolomide or both. All receptors derive from a woman aged 45-65 years with glioma.

Only a few counts were recorded for this clone. This chain connects TRBV6-5 to TRBJ1-1, with no clear D. Germline V gives CDR1 MNHEY, CDR2 SVGAGI. This CDR3 comprises 13 residues. V lost 4 bases and J lost 3, with 9 bases in between. In DNA, the CDR3 is TGTGCCAGCAGTTTTTCCGAGGACACTGAAGCTTTCTTT. Protein sequence: CASSFSEDTEAFF.

The V gene is TRBV29-1, the J gene TRBJ2-7; D is perhaps TRBD1 (5 bases). This CDR3 comprises 12 residues. The germline V and J ends were trimmed by 7 bases and 0 bases, with 10 bases remaining between them. Germline CDR1 is SQVTM and CDR2 is ANQGSEA. CDR3 nucleotide sequence: TGCAGCGCCCGACAGAGCTCCTACGAGCAGTACTTC. Its translation: CSARQSSYEQYF.

The chain combines TRBV6-6 with TRBJ2-3; 12 bases align to TRBD2. The ends lost 7 bases at V and 3 bases at J; junction bases unmatched: 8. The CDR3 has 16 residues. Per the germline V gene, CDR1 is MNHNY and CDR2 is SVGAGI (reference sequence). CDR3 DNA: TGTGCCAGCACCATATCCGGGACTAGCGGGACAGATACGCAGTATTTT. This gives the protein CASTISGTSGTDTQYF.

In DNA form, the CDR3 reads TGTGCCAGCAGTGACGGTCCAGCCGGGGTAGCGGGAGGGTATGAGACCCAGTACTTC. This translates into CASSDGPAGVAGGYETQYF. The chain combines TRBV28 with TRBJ2-5, with 11 nucleotides matching TRBD2. The germline V gene has CDR1 MDHEN and CDR2 SYDVKM. The CDR3 contains 19 residues. The ends lost 5 bases at V and 5 bases at J; junction bases unmatched: 19.

The chain links TRBV6-5 to TRBJ2-5; no reliable D call. CDR1 and CDR2 (germline): MNHEY, SVGAGI. With 5 bases removed from V and 5 bases from J, the gap between germline ends came to 15 bases. This CDR3 has 14 residues. CDR3 loop: CASSQWTVLETQYF. CDR3 coding DNA: TGTGCCAGCAGTCAATGGACGGTCTTGGAGACCCAGTACTTC.

In its sample, this clone was seen once. The chain combines TRBV7-8 with TRBJ2-1; 9 bases are a match to TRBD1. Trimming cost V 4 bases and J 8 bases; bases outside gene matches: 3. Germline assignment: CDR1 SGHVS and CDR2 FQNEAQ. This CDR3 is built from 13 residues. The CDR3 sequence is CASSWDRDHEQFF. The CDR3 DNA sequence: TGTGCCAGCAGCTGGGACAGGGACCATGAGCAGTTCTTC.

The V and J genes are TRBV7-2 and TRBJ2-1; D unclear. Germline V gene sequence: CDR1 SGHTA, CDR2 FQGNSA. The CDR3 consists of 13 residues. V was trimmed by 5 bases and J by 3 bases, leaving 8 bases between them. The CDR3 reads CASSQVFYNEQFF. In DNA, the CDR3 is TGTGCCAGCAGCCAGGTCTTCTACAATGAGCAGTTCTTC. Drawing the rest from reference TRBV7-2 and TRBJ2-1, the complete variable domain is GAGVSQSPSNKVTEKGKDVELRCDPISGHTALYWYRQSLGQGLEFLIYFQGNSAPDKSGLPSDRFSAERTGGSVSTLTIQRTQQEDSAVYLCASSQVFYNEQFFGPGTRLTVL.

The chain is built from TRBV7-8 and TRBJ1-1; weak D call: TRBD1 (6 bases). V lost 5 bases, J lost 1 base, and 11 bases lay in between. This CDR3 contains 14 residues. Germline V gene lookup returns CDR1 SGHVS and CDR2 FQNEAQ. The CDR3 DNA reads TGTGCCAGCAGCCCCTGGACAGAGAACACTGAAGCTTTCTTT. Translating gives CASSPWTENTEAFF.

The chain carries TRBV12-5 and TRBJ2-1; no firm D call. From germline, CDR1 is LGHNT and CDR2 FRNRAP. Trimming removed 5 bases at V and 7 bases at J, with 3 bases between. The CDR3 loop spans 10 amino acids. CDR3 sequence: CASGLNEQFF. CDR3 coding DNA: TGTGCTAGTGGTCTTAATGAGCAGTTCTTC.

The chain combines TRBV2 with TRBJ1-3, with D possibly TRBD1 on 6 matching bases. Looked up from germline, CDR1 is SNHLY and CDR2 is FYNNEI. CDR3 length: 16 amino acids. V shed 1 base and J shed 2 bases, with 12 bases lying between them. The CDR3 loop reads CASSEVGAGAGNTIYF. The DNA for the CDR3 is TGTGCCAGCAGTGAAGTCGGGGCAGGGGCTGGAAACACCATATATTTT.

V usage is TRBV28 and J usage is TRBJ1-4; possibly TRBD1 for D (5 bases). The CDR3 loop spans 14 amino acids. Germline CDR1 MDHEN, CDR2 SYDVKM. Trimming took off 7 bases at V and 8 bases at J, with 17 bases between the two ends. CDR3 region: CASTLGTVGEKLFF. The CDR3 nucleotides read TGTGCCAGCACCCTAGGGACGGTGGGAGAAAAACTGTTTTTT. Looking up the rest from reference TRBV28 and TRBJ1-4 gives the full variable domain: DVKVTQSSRYLVKRTGEKVFLECVQDMDHENMFWYRQDPGLGLRLIYFSYDVKMKEKGDIPEGYSVSREKKERFSLILESASTNQTSMYLCASTLGTVGEKLFFGSGTQLSVL.

This clone was found once. The rearrangement links TRBV5-5 to TRBJ2-7, with a tentative D call TRBD1 (6 bases). CDR1 SGHKS and CDR2 YYEKEE come from the germline V gene (reference sequence). Trimming took 0 bases from V and 3 from J, leaving 13 bases between them. This CDR3 is built from 15 residues. Here the CDR3 reads CASSLVTGPNYEQYF. CDR3 nucleotide sequence: TGTGCCAGCAGCTTGGTAACAGGGCCTAACTACGAGCAGTACTTC.

The chain employs TRBV28 and TRBJ2-7, with unresolved D. Trimming removed 6 bases from V and 4 bases from J, with 10 bases in between. CDR1 is MDHEN, CDR2 SYDVKM, per germline. The CDR3 runs to 12 residues. The CDR3 DNA reads as TGTGCCAGCAGCCTATACAGTTACGAGCAGTACTTC. Amino acid sequence: CASSLYSYEQYF.

The V call is TRBV6-1, the J call TRBJ2-5; D uncertain. Germline V gene data show CDR1 as MNHNS and CDR2 as SASEGT. There are 12 residues in the CDR3. The germline V and J ends were trimmed by 0 bases and 5 bases, with 4 bases remaining between them. The CDR3 reads CASSEAGETQYF. The CDR3 coding sequence is TGTGCCAGCAGTGAAGCGGGGGAGACCCAGTACTTC.

The chain employs TRBV28 and TRBJ1-6; D might be TRBD1 (6 bases). The germline gives CDR1 MDHEN, CDR2 SYDVKM. V was cut by 4 bases and J by 6 bases, with 13 bases left in between. This CDR3 has 15 residues. In DNA, the CDR3 is TGTGCCAGCAGTTCCCAGGACAGCCGTAATTCACCCCTCCACTTT. This gives the protein CASSSQDSRNSPLHF.

The rearrangement uses TRBV28 and TRBJ2-1, with D possibly being TRBD2 (6 bases). This CDR3 has 18 amino acids. Between the trimmed V and J ends, which lost 2 bases and 2 bases, there was a span of 19 bases. Germline V lookup: CDR1 MDHEN, CDR2 SYDVKM. The CDR3 protein is CASSLSPGLGSTYNEQFF. The DNA for the CDR3 is TGTGCCAGCAGTTTAAGCCCGGGACTGGGATCGACCTACAATGAGCAGTTCTTC.

The J gene is TRBJ2-7, the V gene TRBV18; 8 bases agree with TRBD1. The CDR3 sequence is 14 residues long. After removal of 5 bases from V and 2 bases from J, the junction contained 5 bases not matched to a gene. Germline V CDR1 and CDR2: KGHSH, LQKENI. CDR3 in DNA: TGTGCCAGCTCATCTCGGACAGGGACCTACGAGCAGTACTTC. Translated: CASSSRTGTYEQYF.

The chain is built from TRBV19 and TRBJ1-5; D unclear. Germline lookup yields CDR1 LNHDA and CDR2 SQIVND (reference sequence). The CDR3 has 13 amino acids. V lost 1 base and J 6 bases, leaving 7 bases between the germline ends. CDR3 sequence (DNA): TGTGCCAGTAGTATAGGAAAGGGTCAGCCCCAGCATTTT. Amino acids: CASSIGKGQPQHF.

The chain carries TRBV11-2 and TRBJ2-7, with 7 bases matching TRBD2. The germline V gene encodes CDR1 SGHAT and CDR2 FQNNGV. The J segment lost 1 base and the V segment lost 1 base, leaving 10 bases of the junction unmatched. This CDR3 comprises 17 residues. In nucleotides, the CDR3 is TGTGCCAGCAGCTTAGTTTTGGCCAACGGGAGGTCCTACGAGCAGTACTTC. It is translated as CASSLVLANGRSYEQYF.

This chain uses TRBV5-6 with TRBJ2-5; the D is unclear. CDR3 size: 12 residues. The germline V and J ends were trimmed by 0 bases and 5 bases, with 5 bases remaining between them. Per germline, CDR1 SGHDT and CDR2 YYEEEE. The CDR3 reads CASSLVGETQYF. The CDR3 DNA follows: TGTGCCAGCAGCTTGGTCGGGGAGACCCAGTACTTC.

The rearrangement joins TRBV9 to TRBJ2-4; D possibly corresponds to TRBD2 (5 bases). The CDR3 is 15 amino acids. In germline, CDR1 is SGDLS, CDR2 YYNGEE. Deletions cut 0 bases from V and 7 bases from J, with 14 bases between. This CDR3 reads CASSVAPDSGNIQYF. Here the CDR3 DNA reads TGTGCCAGCAGCGTAGCCCCGGACTCTGGGAACATTCAGTACTTC.

The chain couples TRBV15 to TRBJ2-5, with 12 bases identical to TRBD2. Germline V lookup: CDR1 LNHNV, CDR2 YYDKDF (reference sequence). The V segment lost 3 bases and the J segment 5 bases; nucleotides outside the gene matches: 10. The CDR3 is made up of 17 amino acids. CDR3 region: CATSSSVTSGSSETQYF. The CDR3 region has the DNA TGTGCCACCAGCAGTTCTGTGACTAGCGGGAGCAGCGAGACCCAGTACTTC.

The chain combines TRBV2 with TRBJ2-5; 10 nucleotides match TRBD2. Judging by the DNA end, TRBJ2-7 fits better; the J call may be wrong. The CDR3 has 14 amino acids. Germline CDR1 SNHLY, CDR2 FYNNEI. The CDR3 DNA reads TGTGCCAGCAGTGGACTAGCGGGTTCCTACGAGCAGTACTTC. Its translation: CASSGLAGSYEQYF.

The chain combines TRBV2 with TRBJ1-5, with D unresolved. In germline, CDR1 is SNHLY, CDR2 FYNNEI. V was pared by 4 bases and J by 5 bases, with 9 bases between. The CDR3 extends over 13 amino acids. The CDR3 is CASSVGRDQPQHF. CDR3 in DNA: TGTGCCAGCAGTGTAGGGAGGGATCAGCCCCAGCATTTT.

This clone occurred once. The chain couples TRBV28 to TRBJ1-2; D may be TRBD1 (5 bases). This CDR3 region has 12 residues. Germline-derived CDR1 and CDR2 are MDHEN and SYDVKM. The V and J ends lost 10 bases and 0 bases respectively, with 9 bases between them. CDR3 bases: TGTGCCACCCGGGGGTCTAACTATGGCTACACCTTC. This sequence encodes CATRGSNYGYTF.

V gene TRBV6-5 combines with J gene TRBJ2-3; 9 positions agree with TRBD1. Germline CDR1 is MNHEY and CDR2 is SVGAGI. The V gene end was trimmed by 7 bases and the J gene end by 4 bases; junction bases not matched to a gene: 9. The CDR3 is made up of 15 amino acids. The CDR3 nucleotides read TGTGCCAGCACACCCCTGGACAGGGGCTCAGATACGCAGTATTTT. Amino acids: CASTPLDRGSDTQYF.

The V and J genes are TRBV11-3 and TRBJ2-7; D call uncertain. The CDR3 length is 13 residues. Germline assignment: CDR1 SGHNT and CDR2 YENEEA. The ends were cut back, 1 base at V and 3 bases at J, with 7 bases in the middle. CDR3: CASSLGENYEQYF. The CDR3 region has the DNA TGTGCCAGCAGCTTAGGGGAAAACTACGAGCAGTACTTC.

This chain joins TRBV2 and TRBJ2-7, with 8 bases matching TRBD1. The CDR3 has 16 amino acids. Germline trimming cut 6 bases from V and 5 bases from J; bases unmatched to any gene: 15. Germline CDR1 reads SNHLY; CDR2 reads FYNNEI. The CDR3 region has the DNA TGTGCCAGCAGACTAAAGAGGGACAGGCGGGGCCACGAGCAGTACTTC. Translation gives CASRLKRDRRGHEQYF.